A single sample gave rise to the 31 T cell receptor beta chains below, sequenced in a study of CD8+CD57+ T cells in acquired aplastic anemia (dated by TCRdb to 2016 to 2019). The sequencer listed for this sample is Illumina HiSeq 2000. Genomic DNA served as template for TCR beta VDJ combination and CDR3 sequence profiling. The public reads were reprocessed in TCRdb via fastp at Q25 and MiXCR, keeping in-frame beta chains. CDR3 protein duplicates are merged, each entry listing the most common genes and DNA. The sample table records around 130,000 distinct CDR3 sequences; around 48% of these occur just once. 2% to 3% of the sample rests with the top ten. Sequencing input: sorted CD4+, CD8+, or CD8+CD57+ T cells (not recorded which) from PBMCs. Receptors originate from a human donor in good health, serving as a control.

This chain joins TRBV10-3 and TRBJ2-1, with D possibly matching TRBD1 (5 bases). The CDR3 is made up of 14 amino acids. Trimming cost V 4 bases and J 0 bases, with 7 bases left between them. Germline values: CDR1 ENHRY, CDR2 SYGVKD. This CDR3 reads CAISGQSSYNEQFF. In nucleotides, the CDR3 is TGTGCCATCAGTGGACAGAGCTCCTACAATGAGCAGTTCTTC.

This clonotype was recorded once. V usage is TRBV9 and J usage is TRBJ2-3; D is unresolved. The germline gives CDR1 SGDLS, CDR2 YYNGEE. Trimming cost V 4 bases and J 6 bases, with 12 bases left between them. The CDR3 has 13 amino acids. The CDR3 nucleotides are TGTGCCAGCAGCTACGGATCGGAGGATACGCAGTATTTT. This codes for CASSYGSEDTQYF.

This clonotype was seen a single time. The chain recombines TRBV2 with TRBJ2-7; 9 bases are a match to TRBD2. J lost 6 bases, V lost 0 bases, and 6 bases had no gene match. This CDR3 is 15 amino acids long. Germline values: CDR1 SNHLY, CDR2 FYNNEI. The CDR3 here is CASSEARASGAEQYF. The CDR3 coding sequence is TGTGCCAGCAGTGAAGCGCGGGCTAGCGGGGCCGAGCAGTACTTC.

The rearrangement links TRBV5-4 to TRBJ1-2; D gene ambiguous. Trimming pared 4 bases from V and 4 bases from J, leaving 11 bases between. The CDR3 is made up of 13 amino acids. Looked up from germline, CDR1 is SGHNT and CDR2 is YYREEE (reference sequence). The CDR3 sequence is CASSARTIYGYTF. Here the CDR3 DNA reads TGTGCCAGCAGCGCAAGGACGATCTATGGCTACACCTTC.

This clonotype was seen more than once but under ten times. Just one base apart from a much larger clone, this may be a read error. V usage is TRBV7-8 and J usage is TRBJ2-1, with 10 bases matching TRBD1. The CDR3 consists of 16 residues. Germline lookup yields CDR1 SGHVS and CDR2 FQNEAQ. CDR3 region: CASSSPGQGTYNEQLF. For the CDR3, the DNA is TGTGCCAGCAGCTCACCGGGACAGGGGACCTACAATGAGCAGCTCTTC.

The rearrangement joins TRBV2 to TRBJ2-3, with 10 bases lining up with TRBD1. Per the germline V gene, CDR1 is SNHLY and CDR2 is FYNNEI. The ends lost 3 bases at V and 10 bases at J; junction bases unmatched: 16. This CDR3 has 17 residues. The DNA of the CDR3 is TGTGCCAGCAGTGATCCCTTCCCTATTGACAGGGGGCACGCGCAGTATTTT. This translates into CASSDPFPIDRGHAQYF.

This chain links TRBV5-4 with TRBJ2-1, with 13 nucleotides matching TRBD2. The length of the CDR3 is 19 residues. The V and J ends lost 0 bases and 4 bases, in that order; junction bases with no gene match: 10. Germline-derived CDR1 and CDR2 are SGHNT and YYREEE (reference sequence). CDR3 DNA: TGTGCCAGCAGCTTGGAAACTAGCGGGGGGGGCTTCGGGTACAATGAGCAGTTCTTC. As protein: CASSLETSGGGFGYNEQFF.

For the CDR3, the DNA is TGCGCCACAGGACCATTAACCTACGAGCAGTACTTC. Translating it yields CATGPLTYEQYF. The chain employs TRBV4-3 and TRBJ2-7; unclear D gene. Germline CDR1 reads LGHNA; CDR2 reads YSLEER. V lost 10 bases and J lost 2, with 12 bases in between. CDR3 length: 12 residues.

V gene TRBV7-2 combines with J gene TRBJ2-3; perhaps TRBD2 as D (6 bases). The CDR3 totals 13 residues. From germline, CDR1 is SGHTA and CDR2 FQGNSA. Trimming took 3 bases from V and 6 from J, leaving 10 bases between them. The chain's CDR3 is CASSLREADTQYF. CDR3 sequence (DNA): TGTGCCAGCAGCTTGAGGGAGGCGGATACGCAGTATTTT.

This chain connects TRBV20-1 to TRBJ2-3; 8 bases are a match to TRBD2. CDR1 and CDR2 (germline): DFQATT, SNEGSKA (reference sequence). The CDR3 loop spans 16 amino acids. The V and J ends lost 3 bases and 1 base, in that order; junction bases with no gene match: 9. The CDR3 sequence is CSASAWPAGGTDTQYF. The CDR3 bases are TGCAGTGCTAGTGCTTGGCCAGCGGGGGGCACAGATACGCAGTATTTT.

The chain employs TRBV27 and TRBJ1-3, with a possible D match to TRBD1 (6 bases). Looked up from germline, CDR1 is MNHEY and CDR2 is SMNVEV (reference sequence). Trimming stripped 5 bases from V and 3 bases from J, with 11 bases between. This CDR3 is 14 amino acids long. The chain's CDR3 is CASSEQGLGNTIYF. CDR3 nucleotides: TGTGCCAGCAGTGAACAGGGACTTGGAAACACCATATATTTT.

There are a few counts of this clonotype. The chain recombines TRBV10-3 with TRBJ2-7; D call uncertain. There are 13 residues in the CDR3. V lost 2 bases and J 2 bases, leaving 7 bases between the germline ends. Germline V lookup: CDR1 ENHRY, CDR2 SYGVKD. CDR3 protein: CAISERPPYEQYF. CDR3 bases: TGTGCCATCAGTGAGAGGCCACCCTACGAGCAGTACTTC.

CDR3 nucleotide sequence: TGTGCCAGCTTTAGGGATGCGAACACCGGGGAGCTGTTTTTT. As protein: CASFRDANTGELFF. The chain links TRBV18 to TRBJ2-2, with D hard to call. There are 14 residues in the CDR3. The germline V and J ends were trimmed by 7 bases and 0 bases, with 9 bases remaining between them. Germline V CDR1 and CDR2: KGHSH, LQKENI.

This clonotype was seen ten or more times. The chain employs TRBV7-2 and TRBJ1-1, with D hard to call. Germline V lookup: CDR1 SGHTA, CDR2 FQGNSA. V lost 3 bases and J lost 0, with 8 bases in between. This CDR3 has 14 residues. The CDR3 DNA reads as TGTGCCAGCAGCTTTTTACGGGTGAACACTGAAGCTTTCTTT. Its protein product is CASSFLRVNTEAFF.

This clonotype was seen a handful of times. The rearrangement joins TRBV24-1 to TRBJ1-2; D remains unclear. Germline CDR1 is KGHDR and CDR2 is SFDVKD. Deletions cut 4 bases from V and 2 bases from J, with 10 bases between. This CDR3 region has 14 residues. CDR3 residues: CATSEKGTNYGYTF. Here the CDR3 DNA reads TGTGCCACCAGTGAGAAGGGAACCAACTATGGCTACACCTTC.

This clonotype was recorded many times. The chain employs TRBV20-1 and TRBJ2-3, with 7 bases aligning to TRBD2. Trimming at V came to 3 bases and at J to 0 bases, leaving 6 bases not matched to a gene. Germline V CDR1 and CDR2: DFQATT, SNEGSKA (reference sequence). The length of the CDR3 is 15 residues. The CDR3 spells CSASKASGSTDTQYF. CDR3 bases: TGCAGTGCTAGTAAGGCTAGCGGAAGCACAGATACGCAGTATTTT.

This clonotype was picked up many times. The chain joins TRBV20-1 to TRBJ2-1, with 8 bases matching TRBD2. This CDR3 has 12 amino acids. The germline V gene encodes CDR1 DFQATT and CDR2 SNEGSKA (reference sequence). V gave up 6 bases and J gave up 9 bases; unmatched junction bases: 7. The CDR3 region is CSASGLVFEQFF. CDR3 nucleotide sequence: TGCAGTGCGTCGGGACTAGTATTTGAGCAGTTCTTC.

This clonotype was counted many times. The chain combines TRBV7-9 with TRBJ1-1; a weak D match, TRBD1 (5 bases). The CDR3 totals 13 residues. V gave up 7 bases and J gave up 1 base, with 10 bases separating them. Germline V CDR1 and CDR2: SEHNR, FQNEAQ (reference sequence). The CDR3 nucleotides read TGTGCCAGCAACCCCACAGGGAACACTGAAGCTTTCTTT. Encoded protein: CASNPTGNTEAFF.

This clonotype appeared a single time. J is TRBJ1-1 and V is TRBV10-2; the D is unclear. Germline CDR1 WSHSY, CDR2 SAAADI. The CDR3 has 13 amino acids. V lost 3 bases and J 0 bases, leaving 5 bases between the germline ends. The CDR3 sequence is CASSDGLNTEAFF. CDR3 in DNA: TGCGCCAGCAGTGACGGATTGAACACTGAAGCTTTCTTT.

The V call is TRBV19, the J call TRBJ1-6, with 8 bases aligning to TRBD1. Per the germline V gene, CDR1 is LNHDA and CDR2 is SQIVND (reference sequence). CDR3 length equals 13 residues. Trimming took 7 bases from V and 8 from J; bases not matched to a gene: 4. The CDR3 loop is CASTDRGDSPLHF. CDR3 DNA sequence: TGTGCCAGTACAGACAGGGGCGATTCACCCCTCCACTTT. The full variable domain, with the rest looked up from reference TRBV19 and TRBJ1-6, is DGGITQSPKYLFRKEGQNVTLSCEQNLNHDAMYWYRQDPGQGLRLIYYSQIVNDFQKGDIAEGYSVSREKKESFPLTVTSAQKNPTAFYLCASTDRGDSPLHFGNGTRLTVT.

There are many counts of this clonotype. V is TRBV19 and J is TRBJ1-5, with 10 bases matching TRBD1. Germline trimming cut 5 bases from V and 10 bases from J; bases unmatched to any gene: 20. Germline CDR1 reads LNHDA; CDR2 reads SQIVND (reference sequence). This CDR3 spans 18 amino acids. The CDR3 region is CASSLWDRGGLSGRPQHF. Here the CDR3 DNA reads TGTGCCAGTAGTTTATGGGACAGGGGAGGTTTGTCGGGAAGACCCCAGCATTTT.

This clonotype was counted once. The chain recombines TRBV5-6 with TRBJ1-5; D gene uncertain. The V gene's germline CDR1 is SGHDT and CDR2 YYEEEE. V lost 2 bases to trimming and J lost 6 bases, with 6 bases between them. The CDR3 has 12 residues. The CDR3 region is CASSFRGQPQHF. The CDR3 DNA reads TGTGCCAGCAGCTTTCGGGGTCAGCCCCAGCATTTT.

This clonotype was detected many times. V usage is TRBV7-2 and J usage is TRBJ2-7; D is tentatively TRBD1 or TRBD2 (5 bases each). Germline V gene data show CDR1 as SGHTA and CDR2 as FQGNSA. The ends were cut back, 0 bases at V and 0 bases at J, with 15 bases in the middle. This CDR3 has 17 residues. Here the CDR3 DNA reads TGTGCCAGCAGCTTAGCGAACCTAGTGAGGGGCTCCTACGAGCAGTACTTC. Residues: CASSLANLVRGSYEQYF.

With regard to this clonotype: One junction end disagrees with the germline gene, perhaps due to a read error. The rearrangement links TRBV29-1 to TRBJ1-2; D not resolved. In germline, CDR1 is SQVTM, CDR2 ANQGSEA. The CDR3 runs to 11 residues. CDR3 protein: CSVDGRERTYF. The CDR3 nucleotides read TGCAGCGTCGACGGGAGGGAAAGAACCTACTTC.

This clonotype was observed at least ten times. The chain uses TRBV14 and TRBJ1-2, with D possibly matching TRBD1 (5 bases). Trimming left V 3 bases short and J 8 bases short, with 13 bases between. This CDR3 is built from 13 residues. The V gene's germline CDR1 is SGHDN and CDR2 FVKESK. The CDR3 DNA reads as TGTGCCAGCAGCCACGCGAGGGGTCACGGCTACACCTTC. Translated, it gives CASSHARGHGYTF. Supplemented by reference TRBV14 and TRBJ1-2, the full variable domain reads EAGVTQFPSHSVIEKGQTVTLRCDPISGHDNLYWYRRVMGKEIKFLLHFVKESKQDESGMPNNRFLAERTGGTYSTLKVQPAELEDSGVYFCASSHARGHGYTFGSGTRLTVV.

This clonotype came up a few times. The junction and the germline gene differ at one end; a read error may be behind it. The chain employs TRBV7-7 and TRBJ2-7; no firm D call. Germline-derived CDR1 and CDR2 are SSHAT and FNYEAQ (reference sequence). This CDR3 is built from 11 residues. CDR3 DNA sequence: TGTGCTAGCACCCGTTCCCCCCAGCAGTACTTC. Its protein product is CASTRSPQQYF. The full variable domain, completed using reference TRBV7-7 and TRBJ2-7, is GAGVSQSPRYKVTKRGQDVTLRCDPISSHATLYWYQQALGQGPEFLTYFNYEAQPDKSGLPSDRFSAERPEGSISTLTIQRTEQRDSAMYRCASTRSPQQYFGPGTRLTVT.

This clonotype came up many times. V usage is TRBV6-4 and J usage is TRBJ2-7, with 8 positions matching TRBD1. The CDR3 sequence is 14 residues long. CDR1 is MRHNA and CDR2 is SNTAGT in the germline V gene. The junction had 8 bases not matched to a gene; V was cut back by 3 bases and J by 7 bases. CDR3 loop: CASSESTGVGEQYF. Here the CDR3 DNA reads TGTGCCAGCAGTGAGTCGACAGGGGTTGGGGAGCAGTACTTC.

The rearrangement links TRBV25-1 to TRBJ1-2; 9 bases are a match to TRBD1. The junction had 14 bases not matched to a gene; V was cut back by 4 bases and J by 8 bases. Germline V gene sequence: CDR1 MGHDK, CDR2 SYGVNS. The CDR3 covers 16 residues. In DNA, the CDR3 is TGTGCCAGCAGTGTCCCGGGACAGGGAGGTCTGGGGGGCTACACCTTC. As protein: CASSVPGQGGLGGYTF.

In this sample, this clonotype turned up a few times. The CDR3 DNA follows: TGTGCCACCAGTGAAAGGGGGATGAATTCACCCCTCCACTTT. It codes for CATSERGMNSPLHF. V gene TRBV24-1 combines with J gene TRBJ1-6; D may be TRBD1 (6 bases). CDR1 and CDR2 (germline): KGHDR, SFDVKD. The CDR3 runs 14 residues. V shed 4 bases and J shed 7 bases, with 10 bases lying between them.

The table lists this clonotype with a count of one. A read error may produce the germline difference seen at one junction end. This chain links TRBV7-6 with TRBJ2-7, with D possibly being TRBD2 (5 bases). The CDR3 length is 13 residues. From germline, CDR1 is SGHVS and CDR2 FNYEAQ. CDR3 DNA: TGTGCCAGCAGCCTAGCTTTTTCGTACGAGCAGTACTTC. Amino acids: CASSLAFSYEQYF.

The sample holds many counts of this clonotype. The chain recombines TRBV7-3 with TRBJ2-7; the D call may be TRBD1 or TRBD2 (5 bases each). Trimming stripped 5 bases from V and 2 bases from J, with 16 bases between. CDR3 size: 15 residues. Germline CDR1 and CDR2: SGHTA and FQGTGA. CDR3 nucleotides: TGTGCCAGCAGCCCAACCGGGACGAGTCCCTACGAGCAGTACTTC. Protein product: CASSPTGTSPYEQYF.